This T cell receptor beta chain is from a study of blood T cell repertoires in COVID-19. Study-wide background: Collection of acute and convalescent COVID-19 samples took place in the United States, Italy and Spain. Sources were T cells, B-cell-depleted T cells, or PBMCs; the material itself was cDNA or gDNA.

This clone is a singleton in its sample. Germline V lookup: CDR1 SGHAT, CDR2 FQNNGV. The CDR3 contains 17 residues. Trimming at V came to 0 bases and at J to 5 bases, leaving 10 bases not matched to a gene. The authors' processing: From reference gene primer amplification, estimates of nucleated cell counts were derived. Clones were read by immunoSEQ multiplex PCR, and TCRdb kept only the in-frame ones, dropping some. Clonal size and the V and J genes are those of that table, whereas D and trimming came from the DNA. Found here are some 87,000 clones, 78% of them singletons; the top ten hold about 16%.

This clonotype was sampled from a human donor in a cohort sampled during active COVID-19. Sequencing was carried out using peripheral blood. V is TRBV11-2 and J is TRBJ2-1; 7 bases agree with TRBD2. The CDR3 bases are TGTGCCAGCAGCTTAGATTATGGGAGCGGGGTCCACAATGAGCAGTTCTTC. Amino acid sequence: CASSLDYGSGVHNEQFF.